This T cell receptor beta chain was obtained from a study of blood T cell repertoires in COVID-19. Across the study: PBMCs, B-cell-depleted T cells, or T cells were the source of the cDNA or gDNA that made up the material.

The V end was cut by 4 bases, the J end by 1 base, with 11 bases between. The CDR3 spans 14 residues. The germline gives CDR1 SEHNR, CDR2 FQNEAQ (reference sequence). Assay: immunoSEQ multiplex PCR; the TCRdb copy retains only in-frame clones and omits some. Counted here are fewer than 200,000 clones, around 80% occurring once; the ten biggest clones make up 3.6%. This sequence joins TRBV7-9 and TRBJ2-7; D possibly corresponds to TRBD1 (6 bases). The sample taken for sequencing was PBMCs or T cells enriched from blood (not recorded which). This TCR was sampled from a woman between 50 and 59 years old in a cohort exposed to, infected with or recovered from COVID-19 (not recorded which). CDR3 bases: TGTGCCAGCAGCTCCGACAGGATTTCCTACGAGCAGTACTTC. It yields the protein CASSSDRISYEQYF.